This T cell receptor beta chain appears in the sequencing data of a study of T cell responses to AZD1222 COVID-19 vaccine. Only in-frame clones appear in the TCRdb table, and some are missing; sequencing was by immunoSEQ multiplex PCR. The sample has over 140,000 clones; roughly 92% are singletons. The CDR3 runs 15 residues. Trimming removed 3 bases from V and 9 bases from J; junction bases left unmatched: 11. Per the germline V gene, CDR1 is MGHDK and CDR2 is SYGVNS. The sequence was collected from an adult in good health. The rearrangement joins TRBV25-1 to TRBJ1-1; TRBD1 aligns across 9 bases. Sequencing was performed on peripheral blood, taken on day 0 of AZD1222 vaccination. CDR3 DNA sequence: TGTGCCAGCAGTGAGTCTACAGGGGGCGTTAATAAAGCTTTCTTT. Residues: CASSESTGGVNKAFF.